The clone carrying this T cell receptor beta chain was seen more than once but under ten times. These data are taken from a study of T-cell memory formation after mild COVID-19. The TCR alpha and TCR beta cDNA libraries, bearing sample barcodes and UMIs, were generated by 5'RACE using constant-segment primers. TCRdb passed the 5' RACE reads through MiXCR, listing each CDR3 protein once. The table includes about 340,000 distinct CDR3 sequences, over 13% detected once. Trimming shortened V by 4 bases and J by 6 bases, and 10 bases separated the two germline ends. This CDR3 spans 14 amino acids. The germline gives CDR1 MNHNS, CDR2 SASEGT.

The source material was PBMCs or a T cell subset sorted from them (not recorded which). V and J are TRBV6-1 and TRBJ1-6; D gene ambiguous. The sequence came from a man aged 18 to 30 who had mild COVID-19 (a few samples of this study predate the infection). Cell type and time point are not known. CDR3 nucleotide sequence: TGTGCCAGCAGTGGCAGACAAGTTAATTCACCCCTCCACTTT. Translating gives CASSGRQVNSPLHF.